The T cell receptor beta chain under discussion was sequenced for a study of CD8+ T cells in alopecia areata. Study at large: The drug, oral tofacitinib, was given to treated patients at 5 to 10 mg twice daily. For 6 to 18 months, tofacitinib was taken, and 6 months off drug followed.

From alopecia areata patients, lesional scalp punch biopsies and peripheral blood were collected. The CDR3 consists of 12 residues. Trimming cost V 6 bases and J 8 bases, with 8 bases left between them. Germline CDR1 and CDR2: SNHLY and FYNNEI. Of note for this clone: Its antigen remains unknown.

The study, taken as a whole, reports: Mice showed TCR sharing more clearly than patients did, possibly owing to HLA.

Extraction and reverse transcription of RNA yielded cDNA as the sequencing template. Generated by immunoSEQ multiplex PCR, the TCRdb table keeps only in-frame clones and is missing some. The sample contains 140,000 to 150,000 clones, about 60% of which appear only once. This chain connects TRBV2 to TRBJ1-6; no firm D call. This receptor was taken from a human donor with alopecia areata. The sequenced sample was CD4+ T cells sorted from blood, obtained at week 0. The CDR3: CASRAQDSPLHF. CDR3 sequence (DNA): TGTGCCAGCAGGGCCCAGGATTCACCCCTCCACTTT.